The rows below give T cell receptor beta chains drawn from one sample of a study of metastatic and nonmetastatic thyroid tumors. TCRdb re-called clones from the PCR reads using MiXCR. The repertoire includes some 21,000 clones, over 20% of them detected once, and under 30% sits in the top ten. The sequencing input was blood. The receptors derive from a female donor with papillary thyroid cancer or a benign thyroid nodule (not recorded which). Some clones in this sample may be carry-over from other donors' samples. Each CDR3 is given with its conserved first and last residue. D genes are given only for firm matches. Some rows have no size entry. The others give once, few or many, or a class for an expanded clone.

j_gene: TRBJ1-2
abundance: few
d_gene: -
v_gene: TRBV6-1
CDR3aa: CTSSLQGYGYTF

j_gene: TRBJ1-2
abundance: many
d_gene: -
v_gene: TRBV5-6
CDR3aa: CASSRGTENYGYTF

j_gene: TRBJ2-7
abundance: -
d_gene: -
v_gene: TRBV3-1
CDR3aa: CASSDRGGPSYEQYF

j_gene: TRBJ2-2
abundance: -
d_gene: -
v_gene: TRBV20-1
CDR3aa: CSAPDSHTGELFF

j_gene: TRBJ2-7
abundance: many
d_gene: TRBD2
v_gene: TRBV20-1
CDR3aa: CSARDAGLVIHEQYF

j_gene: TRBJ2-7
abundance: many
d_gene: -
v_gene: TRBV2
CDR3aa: CASSRGPPASYEQYF

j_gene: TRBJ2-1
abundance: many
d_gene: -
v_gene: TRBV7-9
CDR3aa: CASSLIHNEQFF

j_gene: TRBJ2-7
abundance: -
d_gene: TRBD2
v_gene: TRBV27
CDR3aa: CASSLSTSGRGEQYF

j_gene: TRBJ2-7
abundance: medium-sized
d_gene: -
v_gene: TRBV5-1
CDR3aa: CASSLADYEQYF

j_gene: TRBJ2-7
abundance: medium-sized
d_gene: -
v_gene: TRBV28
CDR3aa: CASDSSRYEQYF

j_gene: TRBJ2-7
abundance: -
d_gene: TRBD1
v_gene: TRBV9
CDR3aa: CASSPDPRQGHRDEQYF

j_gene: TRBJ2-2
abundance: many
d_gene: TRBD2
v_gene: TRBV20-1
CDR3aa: CSAPGTSGRVRTGELFF

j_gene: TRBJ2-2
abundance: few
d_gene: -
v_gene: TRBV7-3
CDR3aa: CASSPPRGELFF

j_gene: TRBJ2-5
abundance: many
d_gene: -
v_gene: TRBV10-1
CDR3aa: CASSEGGRETQYF

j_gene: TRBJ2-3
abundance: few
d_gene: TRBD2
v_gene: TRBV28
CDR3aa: CASTTIAGAGVDTQYF

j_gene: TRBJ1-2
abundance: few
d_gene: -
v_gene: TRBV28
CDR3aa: CASSEPDYGYTF

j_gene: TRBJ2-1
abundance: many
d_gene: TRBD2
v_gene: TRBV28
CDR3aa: CASTVSGEQFF

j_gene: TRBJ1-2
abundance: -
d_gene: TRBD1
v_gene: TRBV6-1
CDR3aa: CASSLKTGEGYTF

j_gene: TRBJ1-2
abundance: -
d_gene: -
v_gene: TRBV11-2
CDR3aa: CASSLVSGAPSLYGYTF

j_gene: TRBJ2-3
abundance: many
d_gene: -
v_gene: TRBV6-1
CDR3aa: CASGHEGLFYTQYF

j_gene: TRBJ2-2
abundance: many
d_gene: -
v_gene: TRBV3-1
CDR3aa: CASSQGGGLGGELFF

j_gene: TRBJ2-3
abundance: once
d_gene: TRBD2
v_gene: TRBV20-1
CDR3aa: CSARELLAGDWGTDTQYF

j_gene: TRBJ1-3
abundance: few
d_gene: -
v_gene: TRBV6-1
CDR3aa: CASMRTASGNTIYF

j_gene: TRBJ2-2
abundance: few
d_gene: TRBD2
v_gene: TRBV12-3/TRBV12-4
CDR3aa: CASRRGTKKTWELFF

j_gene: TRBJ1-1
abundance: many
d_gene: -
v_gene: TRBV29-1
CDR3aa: CSVRASRGMNTEAFF

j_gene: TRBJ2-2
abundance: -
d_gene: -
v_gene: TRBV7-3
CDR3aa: CAVKEGPTNTGELFF

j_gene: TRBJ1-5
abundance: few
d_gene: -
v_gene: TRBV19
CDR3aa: CASILGVNSNQPQHF

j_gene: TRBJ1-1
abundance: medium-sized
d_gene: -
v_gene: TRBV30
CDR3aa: CAWSRHNTEAFF

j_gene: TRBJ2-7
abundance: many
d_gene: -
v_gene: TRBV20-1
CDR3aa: CSAQRDTGTYEQYF

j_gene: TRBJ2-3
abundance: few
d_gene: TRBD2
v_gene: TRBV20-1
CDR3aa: CSSQGGTRGSGTQYF

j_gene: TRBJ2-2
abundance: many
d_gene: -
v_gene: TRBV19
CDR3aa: CATRGTVNTGELFF

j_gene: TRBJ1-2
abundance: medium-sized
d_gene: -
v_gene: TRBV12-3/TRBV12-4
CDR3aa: CASSLQGTYGYTF

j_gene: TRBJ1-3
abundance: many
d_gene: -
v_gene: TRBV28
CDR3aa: CASSSTGRSGNTIYF

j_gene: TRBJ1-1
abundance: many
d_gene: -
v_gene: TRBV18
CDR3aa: CASSPANGNTEAFF

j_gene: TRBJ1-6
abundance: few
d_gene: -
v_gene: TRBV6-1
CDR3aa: CASAWGDNSPLHF

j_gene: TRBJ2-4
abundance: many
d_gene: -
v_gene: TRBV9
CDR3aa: CASSAPDGHIQYF

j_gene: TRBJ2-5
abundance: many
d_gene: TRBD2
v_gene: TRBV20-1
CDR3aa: CSARGASGRWSQETQYF

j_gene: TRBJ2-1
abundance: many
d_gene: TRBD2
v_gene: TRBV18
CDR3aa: CASSPVWGRGSEEQFF

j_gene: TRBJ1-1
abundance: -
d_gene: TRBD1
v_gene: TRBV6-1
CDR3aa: CASSEAGTVEAFF

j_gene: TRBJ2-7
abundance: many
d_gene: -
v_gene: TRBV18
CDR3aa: CASSPFTNEQYF

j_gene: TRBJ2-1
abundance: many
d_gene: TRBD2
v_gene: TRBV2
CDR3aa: CASSEATSGNWDEQFF

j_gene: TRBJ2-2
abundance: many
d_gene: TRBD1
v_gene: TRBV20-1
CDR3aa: CSARSRGRTGELFF

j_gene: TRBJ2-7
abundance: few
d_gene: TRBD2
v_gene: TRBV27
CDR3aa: CASSLSGTRWVHEQYF

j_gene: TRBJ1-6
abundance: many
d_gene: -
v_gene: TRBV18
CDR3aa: CASSPPSTDGPPLHF

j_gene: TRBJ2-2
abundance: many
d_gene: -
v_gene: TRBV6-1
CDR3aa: CASSSVRAAGELFF

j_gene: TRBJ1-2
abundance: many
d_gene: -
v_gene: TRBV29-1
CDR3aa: CSVPTNYGYTF

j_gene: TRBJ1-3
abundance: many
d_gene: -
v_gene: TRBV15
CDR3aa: CATSRGAEPGNTIYF

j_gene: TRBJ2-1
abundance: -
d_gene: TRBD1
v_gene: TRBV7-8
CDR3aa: CASSLRDRYNEQFF

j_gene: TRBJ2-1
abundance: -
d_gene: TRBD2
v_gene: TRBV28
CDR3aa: CASSRVLAERVGNEQFF

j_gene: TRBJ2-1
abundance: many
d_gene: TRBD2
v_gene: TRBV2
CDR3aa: CASSTGTSPLF

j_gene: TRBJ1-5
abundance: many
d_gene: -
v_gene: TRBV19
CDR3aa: CASSIGRVGGQPQHF

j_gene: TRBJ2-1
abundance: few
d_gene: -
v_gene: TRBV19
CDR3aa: CASSIGAERFF

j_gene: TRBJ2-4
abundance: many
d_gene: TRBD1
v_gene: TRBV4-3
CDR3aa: CASSPFGGQDIQYF